These 17 T cell receptor beta chains were sequenced from one sample in a study of blood T cells in healthy people across ages. The authors ran a second PCR of 7 to 11 cycles using a sample-barcoded 5' primer and a J-beta primer mix. TCRdb used MiXCR to reprocess the 5' RACE reads, holding one entry per CDR3 protein. The sample has about 1.8 million distinct CDR3 sequences, 49% seen once; the top ten hold less than 2.5%. The sequenced sample was blood. These receptors all come from a woman between 40 and 50 years old in good health.

V usage is TRBV10-3 and J usage is TRBJ1-6, with TRBD1 identical over 9 bases. Germline values: CDR1 ENHRY, CDR2 SYGVKD. CDR3 size: 15 residues. V shed 5 bases, J shed 7 bases, and the junction held 6 bases outside the gene matches. CDR3 DNA: TGTGCCATCAGTCCGGGACAGGGATACAATTCACCCCTCCACTTT. Its translation: CAISPGQGYNSPLHF.

This chain joins TRBV20-1 and TRBJ1-2; no definite D call. V was cut by 5 bases and J by 4 bases, with 23 bases left in between. The CDR3 covers 16 residues. Germline CDR1 and CDR2: DFQATT and SNEGSKA (reference sequence). CDR3 coding DNA: TGCAGTGCTCCAGCCCCATCATCGGGAGCTAGCTATGGCTACACCTTC. It translates to CSAPAPSSGASYGYTF.

The CDR3 sequence is CSANPGGRTYNEQFF. As DNA, the CDR3 is TGCAGTGCTAATCCCGGGGGTAGGACCTACAATGAGCAGTTCTTC. This rearrangement joins TRBV20-1 to TRBJ2-1; maybe TRBD2 (6 bases). Trimming stripped 4 bases from V and 2 bases from J, with 15 bases between. CDR1 is DFQATT and CDR2 is SNEGSKA in the germline V gene (reference sequence). The CDR3 loop spans 15 amino acids.

There are a few counts of this clonotype. The genes are TRBV2 and TRBJ2-2; TRBD1 matches at 9 bases. This CDR3 has 15 residues. The germline CDR1 and CDR2 sequences are SNHLY and FYNNEI. Trimming at V came to 6 bases and at J to 7 bases, leaving 9 bases not matched to a gene. In DNA, the CDR3 is TGTGCCAGCAGGACGGACAGGGGTTACGGCGGGGAGCTGTTTTTT. This encodes CASRTDRGYGGELFF.

CDR3 nucleotide sequence: TGTGCCAGCAGTTTATACAGGGGGCCGAGGCTAAACTACGAGCAGTACTTC. Translation gives CASSLYRGPRLNYEQYF. The V call is TRBV28, the J call TRBJ2-4; 9 nucleotides align to TRBD1. Gene TRBJ2-7 matches the end of the DNA better, so the J call may be wrong. The CDR3 is made up of 17 amino acids. Germline values: CDR1 MDHEN, CDR2 SYDVKM.

J is TRBJ2-3 and V is TRBV25-1; 11 positions match TRBD2. The CDR3 has 17 residues. The trim removed 1 base at V and 4 bases at J, leaving 7 bases unmatched. Germline V lookup: CDR1 MGHDK, CDR2 SYGVNS. The CDR3 protein is CASSESLLAGAPDTQYF. CDR3 DNA: TGTGCCAGCAGTGAATCCCTACTAGCGGGGGCCCCAGATACGCAGTATTTT.

The V gene is TRBV9, the J gene TRBJ1-2; 8 nucleotides line up with TRBD1. CDR1 and CDR2 from the germline V gene are SGDLS and YYNGEE. The CDR3 has 21 amino acids. Trimming cost V 2 bases and J 0 bases; bases outside gene matches: 21. CDR3 sequence (DNA): TGTGCCAGCAGCGTCGACCCGACGGGACAGGCTAATATTGGGCCTAACTATGGCTACACCTTC. Translating gives CASSVDPTGQANIGPNYGYTF. Complete variable domain (other parts from reference TRBV9 and TRBJ1-2): DSGVTQTPKHLITATGQRVTLRCSPRSGDLSVYWYQQSLDQGLQFLIQYYNGEERAKGNILERFSAQQFPDLHSELNLSSLELGDSALYFCASSVDPTGQANIGPNYGYTFGSGTRLTVV.

The J gene is TRBJ2-5, the V gene TRBV4-3; a weak D match, TRBD1 (6 bases). The V end was cut by 0 bases, the J end by 2 bases, with 13 bases between. Germline CDR1 and CDR2: LGHNA and YSLEER. The CDR3 is made up of 16 amino acids. The CDR3 region is CASSQDQGTLQETQYF. The CDR3 bases are TGCGCCAGCAGCCAAGATCAGGGGACACTTCAAGAGACCCAGTACTTC.

This clonotype was observed many times. This rearrangement joins TRBV4-3 to TRBJ2-7; 9 bases match TRBD1. The J segment lost 4 bases and the V segment lost 2 bases, leaving 6 bases of the junction unmatched. The CDR3 is 15 amino acids. The germline V gene has CDR1 LGHNA and CDR2 YSLEER. In nucleotides, the CDR3 is TGCGCCAGCAGCCAATCGGGACAGGGTACGTACGAGCAGTACTTC. Its translation: CASSQSGQGTYEQYF.

The V call is TRBV27, the J call TRBJ2-3, with D perhaps assigned TRBD1 or TRBD2 (5 bases each). The CDR3 consists of 16 residues. Trimming took 0 bases from V and 6 from J, leaving 16 bases between them. Germline V gene sequence: CDR1 MNHEY, CDR2 SMNVEV (reference sequence). The CDR3 DNA is TGTGCCAGCAGTTTATCGCCCGGGGCGTATAGGGATACGCAGTATTTT. Translated: CASSLSPGAYRDTQYF.

V gene TRBV6-6 combines with J gene TRBJ2-1; D unclear. V shed 6 bases and J shed 4 bases, with 19 bases lying between them. This CDR3 has 16 amino acids. Germline V gene data show CDR1 as MNHNY and CDR2 as SVGAGI (reference sequence). The DNA of the CDR3 is TGTGCCAGCAGCCCGTATACCGCCCACGGATACAATGAGCAGTTCTTC. Translating gives CASSPYTAHGYNEQFF.

This chain joins TRBV27 and TRBJ1-5; D unclear. V was cut by 5 bases and J by 5 bases, with 10 bases left in between. CDR3 size: 13 residues. Germline V gene sequence: CDR1 MNHEY, CDR2 SMNVEV (reference sequence). The CDR3 nucleotides read TGTGCCAGCAGTCCTTTCTACGATCAGCCCCAGCATTTT. Encoded protein: CASSPFYDQPQHF.

This clonotype occurred a few times. This sequence joins TRBV29-1 and TRBJ1-4; D call uncertain. The CDR3 contains 14 residues. CDR1 and CDR2 (germline): SQVTM, ANQGSEA. Trimming left V 7 bases short and J 7 bases short, with 19 bases between. CDR3 in amino acids: CSARMAGRGEKLFF. The CDR3 DNA reads TGCAGCGCCCGGATGGCGGGTCGGGGTGAAAAACTGTTTTTT.

This clonotype showed up just once. V gene TRBV4-3 combines with J gene TRBJ2-1; D gene uncertain. CDR1 is LGHNA and CDR2 is YSLEER in the germline V gene. Trimming took 0 bases from V and 10 from J, leaving 13 bases between them. The CDR3 extends over 14 amino acids. CDR3 amino acids: CASSQDPGTYEQFF. In DNA, the CDR3 is TGCGCCAGCAGCCAAGATCCGGGTACCTACGAGCAGTTCTTC.

V usage is TRBV4-2 and J usage is TRBJ2-1; D not certain. Germline V gene sequence: CDR1 LGHNA, CDR2 YNFKEQ. The ends were cut back, 0 bases at V and 10 bases at J, with 13 bases in the middle. The CDR3 is 14 amino acids. The CDR3 is CASSQDQALEEQFF. CDR3 DNA: TGTGCCAGCAGCCAAGATCAGGCCCTGGAGGAGCAGTTCTTC.

The rearrangement links TRBV29-1 to TRBJ2-7; D may correspond to TRBD1 or TRBD2 (5 bases each). Germline CDR1 and CDR2: SQVTM and ANQGSEA. Trimming took off 1 base at V and 2 bases at J, with 12 bases between the two ends. There are 14 residues in the CDR3. The CDR3, as DNA: TGCAGCGTTGAAGGTCGGGGCCCCACCTACGAGCAGTACTTC. Encoded protein: CSVEGRGPTYEQYF.

The V gene is TRBV9, the J gene TRBJ1-2, with a weak D call TRBD1 (6 bases). The CDR3 covers 13 residues. The V gene lost 3 bases and the J gene lost 7 bases, with 13 bases spanning the gap. CDR1 and CDR2 from the germline V gene are SGDLS and YYNGEE. The CDR3 bases are TGTGCCAGCAGCGGACGTACAGGGTCTGGCTACACCTTC. Amino acids: CASSGRTGSGYTF.